This T cell receptor (beta chain) was identified in a study of cytomegalovirus exposure and HLA in healthy donors. Study findings and constraints: Altogether, some 160 TCR beta chains were recorded as cytomegalovirus-associated. A subsequent analysis found that TCR clusters from the first cohort also tended to co-occur in the roughly 120 validation repertoires, with 94% of cluster scores above 0. Rare TCR sequences dominated, though some public TCRs recurred in many donors.

Among the 110 or so subjects of the validation cohort, separate from the approximately 700-subject first cohort, were the donors. On this clone itself: What it binds is unknown.

The CDR3 consists of 14 residues. Germline V gene lookup returns CDR1 MDHEN and CDR2 SYDVKM. The V end was cut by 6 bases, the J end by 3 bases, with 11 bases between. This table comes from immunoSEQ multiplex PCR, and its TCRdb copy is limited to in-frame clones, with some not included. The sample comprises 55,000 to 70,000 clones, 75% to 90% of which are singletons, and over 1.5% rests with the top ten. What was sequenced was PBMCs. The V gene is TRBV28, the J gene TRBJ1-4; D might be TRBD1 (6 bases). This TCR came from a woman aged 18-35 years in good health and CMV-seronegative. CDR3 in amino acids: CASSSGTSNEKLFF. The CDR3 DNA follows: TGTGCCAGCAGCTCCGGGACATCTAATGAAAAACTGTTTTTT. Drawing the rest from reference TRBV28 and TRBJ1-4, the complete variable domain is DVKVTQSSRYLVKRTGEKVFLECVQDMDHENMFWYRQDPGLGLRLIYFSYDVKMKEKGDIPEGYSVSREKKERFSLILESASTNQTSMYLCASSSGTSNEKLFFGSGTQLSVL.